The entry below describes one T cell receptor (beta chain). Described time point: sample taken at primary tumor resection. Between the trimmed V and J ends, which lost 3 bases and 8 bases, there was a span of 11 bases. The CDR3 loop spans 13 amino acids. CDR1 and CDR2 from the germline V gene are MNHEY and SMNVEV (reference sequence). This entry belongs to a study of spatial heterogeneity in lung cancer. TCRdb reprocessed the 5' RACE reads via MiXCR and lists one record per CDR3 protein. The table records some 55,000 distinct CDR3 sequences, 6.3% of them present only once. This TCR derives from a female donor with early-stage non-small cell lung cancer. Source: PBMCs, taken at surgery. The chain couples TRBV27 to TRBJ2-1; D call uncertain. The CDR3 sequence is CASSLNRADEQFF. Here the CDR3 DNA reads TGTGCCAGCAGTTTGAACCGTGCCGATGAGCAGTTCTTC.